Below are 31 T cell receptor beta chains sequenced from a single sample in a study of T cell repertoires and Cas9 in healthy adults. Sequencing was performed with immunoSEQ multiplex PCR; in TCRdb, only in-frame clones are kept and a portion is missing. The sample yields about 24,000 clones, roughly 90% seen once. The sequencing sample was made of CD4+ effector T cells (CD127+, CD25-, CD137-, CD154-) from PBMCs; culture status not recorded. Receptors were obtained from a human donor in good health.

The V call is TRBV9, the J call TRBJ1-3, with 7 nucleotides matching TRBD1. Germline assignment: CDR1 SGDLS and CDR2 YYNGEE. The CDR3 has 16 amino acids. Trimming took 0 bases from V and 9 from J; bases not matched to a gene: 12. In nucleotides, the CDR3 is TGTGCCAGCAGCGTAGGGAACCAGGGGGTCAGGAGCACCATATATTTT. Protein product: CASSVGNQGVRSTIYF.

The V call is TRBV5-1, the J call TRBJ2-6, with D perhaps TRBD2 (5 bases). V lost 0 bases and J lost 0, with 13 bases in between. CDR1 SGHRS and CDR2 YFSETQ come from the germline V gene. CDR3 length: 18 amino acids. The CDR3 bases are TGCGCCAGCAGCTTGGGCCATGTGGGGAGCTCTGGGGCCAACGTCCTGACTTTC. It specifies CASSLGHVGSSGANVLTF.

The rearrangement links TRBV30 to TRBJ1-6, with D perhaps matching TRBD1 (6 bases). Trimming stripped 5 bases from V and 9 bases from J, with 23 bases between. The CDR3 sequence is 16 residues long. CDR1 and CDR2 (germline): GTSNPN, SVGIG (reference sequence). The CDR3 DNA sequence: TGTGCCTGGGGCAGGGTCAGGGGCGCAGGGATTTCACCCCTCCACTTT. Its translation is CAWGRVRGAGISPLHF.

The genes are TRBV2 and TRBJ1-2; TRBD1 might be the D (5 bases). This CDR3 is built from 15 residues. From germline, CDR1 is SNHLY and CDR2 FYNNEI. Trimming removed 4 bases from V and 4 bases from J, with 16 bases in between. CDR3 sequence reads: CASSGTWTLRYGYTF. In nucleotides, the CDR3 is TGTGCCAGCAGTGGAACCTGGACACTCCGCTATGGCTACACCTTC.

Only a few counts were recorded for this clone. The J gene is TRBJ1-2, the V gene TRBV7-9, with D possibly matching TRBD1 (6 bases). Trimming left V 5 bases short and J 4 bases short, with 11 bases between. The CDR3 totals 13 residues. Per the germline V gene, CDR1 is SEHNR and CDR2 is FQNEAQ (reference sequence). In DNA, the CDR3 is TGTGCCAGCAGCACAACAGGGCCCTATGGCTACACCTTC. Protein sequence: CASSTTGPYGYTF.

The chain joins TRBV11-3 to TRBJ2-2; no definite D call. The CDR3 runs to 13 residues. V was shortened by 5 bases and J by 6 bases, with 10 bases between the two germline ends. CDR1 and CDR2 from the germline V gene are SGHNT and YENEEA. The CDR3 nucleotides read TGTGCCAGCAGCCTAAACTGGGCCGGGGAGCTGTTTTTT. Translating gives CASSLNWAGELFF. The full variable domain, completed using reference TRBV11-3 and TRBJ2-2, is EAGVVQSPRYKIIEKKQPVAFWCNPISGHNTLYWYLQNLGQGPELLIRYENEEAVDDSQLPKDRFSAERLKGVDSTLKIQPAELGDSAVYLCASSLNWAGELFFGEGSRLTVL.

J is TRBJ2-1 and V is TRBV5-4; 7 nucleotides line up with TRBD2. This CDR3 has 15 residues. V shed 3 bases, J shed 3 bases, and the junction held 6 bases outside the gene matches. From germline, CDR1 is SGHNT and CDR2 YYREEE (reference sequence). CDR3 loop: CASSYTGLLYNEQFF. The CDR3 nucleotides read TGTGCCAGCAGCTACACGGGACTACTCTACAATGAGCAGTTCTTC.

The chain links TRBV10-1 to TRBJ2-4, with TRBD2 as a possible D gene (6 bases). There are 16 residues in the CDR3. V lost 3 bases and J 6 bases, leaving 18 bases between the germline ends. Germline lookup yields CDR1 WNHNN and CDR2 SYGVQD (reference sequence). CDR3 in amino acids: CASSDGAGIGRNIQYF. CDR3 DNA sequence: TGCGCCAGCAGTGATGGAGCGGGCATCGGTCGAAACATTCAGTACTTC.

This sequence joins TRBV10-3 and TRBJ2-6, with D unclear. From germline, CDR1 is ENHRY and CDR2 SYGVKD. Trimming removed 3 bases from V and 4 bases from J, with 7 bases in between. The CDR3 is 14 amino acids. This CDR3 reads CAISEPRGANVLTF. CDR3 DNA: TGTGCCATCAGTGAACCTCGGGGGGCCAACGTCCTGACTTTC.

The chain employs TRBV20-1 and TRBJ2-1, with D perhaps matching TRBD2 (5 bases). Between the trimmed V and J ends, which lost 5 bases and 9 bases, there was a span of 11 bases. Germline CDR1 and CDR2: DFQATT and SNEGSKA (reference sequence). This CDR3 contains 11 residues. CDR3 nucleotide sequence: TGCAGTGCTGGAGCTAGCCGTGAGCAGTTCTTC. Its protein product is CSAGASREQFF.

The chain uses TRBV9 and TRBJ2-3, with D perhaps matching TRBD2 (6 bases). CDR1 and CDR2 from the germline V gene are SGDLS and YYNGEE. The CDR3 spans 15 residues. V was shortened by 4 bases and J by 2 bases, with 14 bases between the two germline ends. DNA for the CDR3: TGTGCCAGCAGCCCTAGGGGAGGTAACACAGATACGCAGTATTTT. It specifies CASSPRGGNTDTQYF.

The rearrangement links TRBV28 to TRBJ2-7, with TRBD1 matching 7 bases. With V trimmed by 6 bases and J by 6 bases, 11 bases remained unmatched. The germline CDR1 and CDR2 sequences are MDHEN and SYDVKM. The CDR3 totals 14 residues. The CDR3 here is CASRLRQGRGEQYF. In DNA form, the CDR3 reads TGTGCCAGCAGGCTAAGACAGGGTCGGGGCGAGCAGTACTTC. The whole variable domain, remainder taken from reference TRBV28 and TRBJ2-7, is DVKVTQSSRYLVKRTGEKVFLECVQDMDHENMFWYRQDPGLGLRLIYFSYDVKMKEKGDIPEGYSVSREKKERFSLILESASTNQTSMYLCASRLRQGRGEQYFGPGTRLTVT.

The chain recombines TRBV2 with TRBJ2-1; the match to TRBD1 covers 7 bases. After removal of 6 bases from V and 3 bases from J, the junction contained 8 bases not matched to a gene. This CDR3 has 15 residues. Germline assignment: CDR1 SNHLY and CDR2 FYNNEI. The CDR3 loop is CASSYTGTVYNEQFF. The CDR3, as DNA: TGTGCCAGCAGCTACACCGGGACAGTCTACAATGAGCAGTTCTTC.

The J gene is TRBJ2-3, the V gene TRBV7-7; D is possibly TRBD2 (6 bases). This CDR3 spans 15 amino acids. The V gene's germline CDR1 is SSHAT and CDR2 FNYEAQ (reference sequence). Trimming stripped 5 bases from V and 1 base from J, with 13 bases between. This CDR3 is CASSLKERGTDTQYF. The CDR3, as DNA: TGTGCCAGCAGCCTCAAGGAGCGGGGCACAGATACGCAGTATTTT.

The chain uses TRBV4-3 and TRBJ1-1; possibly TRBD1 for D (5 bases). Trimming took 3 bases from V and 4 from J, leaving 18 bases between them. The CDR3 is made up of 16 amino acids. The germline V gene encodes CDR1 LGHNA and CDR2 YSLEER. The CDR3 DNA sequence: TGCGCCAGCAGCCAGGGGGGGACGGGGGTGAGCACTGAAGCTTTCTTT. Its protein is CASSQGGTGVSTEAFF.

The CDR3 reads CASSLGGPLSGSYEQYF. The CDR3 DNA is TGTGCCAGCAGCTTAGGCGGTCCCCTTTCGGGTTCCTACGAGCAGTACTTC. The chain recombines TRBV11-3 with TRBJ2-7, with D uncertain. V gave up 1 base and J gave up 1 base, with 17 bases separating them. Per the germline V gene, CDR1 is SGHNT and CDR2 is YENEEA. The CDR3 has 17 residues.

This clone was detected only once. The V call is TRBV30, the J call TRBJ2-1; D unresolved. The CDR3 runs to 15 residues. V lost 0 bases, J lost 0 bases, and 9 bases lay in between. Germline V gives CDR1 GTSNPN, CDR2 SVGIG (reference sequence). CDR3 protein: CAWSVPSSSYNEQFF. In nucleotides, the CDR3 is TGTGCCTGGAGTGTACCATCGAGCTCCTACAATGAGCAGTTCTTC.

This clone was found once. The V and J genes are TRBV5-1 and TRBJ1-1, with 9 bases fitting TRBD1. Looked up from germline, CDR1 is SGHRS and CDR2 is YFSETQ. This CDR3 has 15 amino acids. V lost 0 bases and J lost 5; bases outside the gene matches: 5. The CDR3 reads CASSLEGQGWTEAFF. CDR3 bases: TGCGCCAGCAGCTTGGAGGGACAGGGATGGACTGAAGCTTTCTTT.

CDR3 in DNA: TGCGCCAGCAGCTTTCAGGGTGGAGATGAGCAGTTCTTC. Its translation is CASSFQGGDEQFF. V gene TRBV5-1 combines with J gene TRBJ2-1; D is possibly TRBD1 (5 bases). With 2 bases removed from V and 8 bases from J, the gap between germline ends came to 11 bases. The CDR3 extends over 13 amino acids. Germline V CDR1 and CDR2: SGHRS, YFSETQ.

The V call is TRBV28, the J call TRBJ1-5, with D possibly matching TRBD1 (5 bases). CDR3 length equals 15 residues. V was cut by 2 bases and J by 3 bases, with 11 bases left in between. The germline V gene has CDR1 MDHEN and CDR2 SYDVKM. The CDR3 nucleotides read TGTGCCAGCAGTTTACCGGGACGGATCAATCAGCCCCAGCATTTT. Translation: CASSLPGRINQPQHF.

V gene TRBV29-1 combines with J gene TRBJ1-2; D unclear. Per the germline V gene, CDR1 is SQVTM and CDR2 is ANQGSEA. The V end lost 7 bases, the J end lost 6 bases, and 15 bases lay between the germline ends. The CDR3 runs 12 residues. The CDR3 is CSADRVLNGYTF. CDR3 DNA: TGCAGCGCCGACCGGGTACTGAATGGCTACACCTTC.

The rearrangement joins TRBV6-5 to TRBJ2-5, with D tentatively TRBD1 (6 bases). The better agreement between TRBJ2-7 and the DNA end casts doubt on the J call. Germline loops: CDR1 MNHEY, CDR2 SVGAGI. The CDR3 sequence is 15 residues long. CDR3 DNA: TGTGCCAGCAGTTACTCGGACAGCGTCGCCTACGAGCAGTACTTC. Amino acid sequence: CASSYSDSVAYEQYF.

V and J are TRBV30 and TRBJ1-1; no firm D call. Germline values: CDR1 GTSNPN, CDR2 SVGIG (reference sequence). V lost 0 bases and J lost 1, with 6 bases in between. This CDR3 has 13 amino acids. The DNA of the CDR3 is TGTGCCTGGAGTGTAGCCAGGAACACTGAAGCTTTCTTT. It codes for CAWSVARNTEAFF.

In its sample, this clone was seen once. This chain links TRBV2 with TRBJ1-2, with unresolved D. V lost 7 bases and J 8 bases, leaving 14 bases between the germline ends. CDR1 and CDR2 (germline): SNHLY, FYNNEI. This CDR3 has 12 amino acids. The CDR3 sequence: CASNNNPLGYTF. CDR3 bases: TGTGCCAGCAACAACAACCCTCTGGGCTACACCTTC.

This rearrangement joins TRBV29-1 to TRBJ2-2; tentatively, D is TRBD1 (6 bases). Germline loops: CDR1 SQVTM, CDR2 ANQGSEA. This CDR3 region has 13 residues. Deletions cut 3 bases from V and 5 bases from J, with 10 bases between. CDR3 bases: TGCAGCGTTGATACAGGGCAGACCGGGGAGCTGTTTTTT. It translates to CSVDTGQTGELFF.

The V call is TRBV7-9, the J call TRBJ2-5; TRBD2 is a possible D gene (7 bases). The germline V and J ends were trimmed by 3 bases and 2 bases, with 13 bases remaining between them. Germline CDR1 reads SEHNR; CDR2 reads FQNEAQ (reference sequence). The CDR3 loop spans 15 amino acids. CDR3 sequence: CASSFSGGYQETQYF. The CDR3 DNA sequence: TGTGCCAGCAGCTTTTCGGGGGGCTATCAAGAGACCCAGTACTTC.

A few counts support this clone. In nucleotides, the CDR3 is TGCGCCAGCAGCTTGGGGGGAGGGTTCACTGAAGCTTTCTTT. Its protein product is CASSLGGGFTEAFF. The chain carries TRBV5-1 and TRBJ1-1; D gene uncertain. This CDR3 region has 14 residues. Germline V gene sequence: CDR1 SGHRS, CDR2 YFSETQ. The V gene lost 0 bases and the J gene lost 4 bases, with 10 bases spanning the gap. Full variable domain (remainder filled in from reference TRBV5-1 and TRBJ1-1): KAGVTQTPRYLIKTRGQQVTLSCSPISGHRSVSWYQQTPGQGLQFLFEYFSETQRNKGNFPGRFSGRQFSNSRSEMNVSTLELGDSALYLCASSLGGGFTEAFFGQGTRLTVV.

This chain connects TRBV5-1 to TRBJ1-1; D uncertain. This CDR3 has 15 amino acids. Trimming removed 0 bases at V and 0 bases at J, with 9 bases between. Germline values: CDR1 SGHRS, CDR2 YFSETQ. This CDR3 is CASSLVSSMNTEAFF. The DNA for the CDR3 is TGCGCCAGCAGCTTGGTTAGCAGTATGAACACTGAAGCTTTCTTT.

The rearrangement joins TRBV28 to TRBJ2-5, with D uncertain. The germline CDR1 and CDR2 sequences are MDHEN and SYDVKM. V was cut by 3 bases and J by 2 bases, with 13 bases left in between. CDR3 length: 15 residues. This CDR3 is CASSFVPARQETQYF. CDR3 sequence (DNA): TGTGCCAGCAGTTTCGTCCCCGCTAGACAAGAGACCCAGTACTTC.

This chain connects TRBV5-1 to TRBJ1-1; D remains ambiguous. The CDR3 is made up of 16 amino acids. V was clipped by 4 bases and J by 0 bases, with 16 bases between them. Per the germline V gene, CDR1 is SGHRS and CDR2 is YFSETQ. Here the CDR3 reads CASSLESGNMNTEAFF. For the CDR3, the DNA is TGCGCCAGCAGCCTCGAAAGTGGGAACATGAACACTGAAGCTTTCTTT. The whole variable domain, remainder taken from reference TRBV5-1 and TRBJ1-1, is KAGVTQTPRYLIKTRGQQVTLSCSPISGHRSVSWYQQTPGQGLQFLFEYFSETQRNKGNFPGRFSGRQFSNSRSEMNVSTLELGDSALYLCASSLESGNMNTEAFFGQGTRLTVV.

This chain links TRBV11-2 with TRBJ2-5, with 10 bases that match TRBD2. The V segment lost 7 bases and the J segment 5 bases; nucleotides outside the gene matches: 7. Germline assignment: CDR1 SGHAT and CDR2 FQNNGV. CDR3 length equals 14 residues. CDR3 coding DNA: TGTGCCAGCACCAGGAGCGGGGGGGCGGAGACCCAGTACTTC. Amino acid sequence: CASTRSGGAETQYF.